Shown below are 28 T cell receptor beta chains from a single sample sequenced in a study of blood T cell repertoires in COVID-19. Libraries were prepared by immunoSEQ multiplex PCR; TCRdb keeps only in-frame clonotypes and omits some of them. The sample comprises around 79,000 clones, approximately 90% of which are singletons, and roughly 13% rests with the top ten. The sequencing sample was made of peripheral blood. These receptor sequences come from a man aged 65-85 years with active or convalescent COVID-19.

V usage is TRBV7-2 and J usage is TRBJ2-5, with TRBD2 matching over 7 bases. Germline CDR1 is SGHTA and CDR2 is FQGNSA. The CDR3 extends over 14 amino acids. V lost 1 base to trimming and J lost 4 bases; unmatched junction nucleotides: 3. The CDR3: CASSLGSGAETQYF. Written as DNA, the CDR3 is TGTGCCAGCAGCTTAGGGAGCGGGGCAGAGACCCAGTACTTC. Full variable domain (rest looked up from reference TRBV7-2 and TRBJ2-5): GAGVSQSPSNKVTEKGKDVELRCDPISGHTALYWYRQSLGQGLEFLIYFQGNSAPDKSGLPSDRFSAERTGGSVSTLTIQRTQQEDSAVYLCASSLGSGAETQYFGPGTRLLVL.

Of note for this clone: Other nucleotide sequences from this sample produce the same CDR3. J is TRBJ1-3 and V is TRBV19; no reliable D call. Germline loops: CDR1 LNHDA, CDR2 SQIVND (reference sequence). CDR3 length: 14 residues. Trimming took off 2 bases at V and 1 base at J, with 6 bases between the two ends. DNA of the CDR3: TGTGCCAGTAGTATACGAGGATCTGGAAACACCATATATTTT. It translates to CASSIRGSGNTIYF.

The V call is TRBV19, the J call TRBJ2-6, with 9 positions matching TRBD1. V lost 5 bases to trimming and J lost 2 bases; unmatched junction nucleotides: 7. CDR3 length equals 17 residues. Germline-derived CDR1 and CDR2 are LNHDA and SQIVND (reference sequence). The DNA for the CDR3 is TGTGCCAGTAGTGGAAGGGACAGGGAGGCTGGGGCCAACGTCCTGACTTTC. Translated, it gives CASSGRDREAGANVLTF.

The V gene is TRBV19, the J gene TRBJ2-1; tentatively, D is TRBD2 (6 bases). Germline loops: CDR1 LNHDA, CDR2 SQIVND (reference sequence). V lost 7 bases to trimming and J lost 8 bases, with 21 bases between them. The CDR3 spans 15 residues. CDR3 amino acids: CASTPRGAGGDEQFF. CDR3 coding DNA: TGTGCCAGTACCCCCCGCGGGGCAGGTGGTGATGAGCAGTTCTTC.

This clone was seen a few times. The chain joins TRBV15 to TRBJ1-4, with 8 bases identical to TRBD1. J lost 5 bases, V lost 2 bases, and 7 bases had no gene match. Germline V gives CDR1 LNHNV, CDR2 YYDKDF (reference sequence). This CDR3 has 16 amino acids. CDR3 in amino acids: CATSRQGATPNEKLFF. In nucleotides, the CDR3 is TGTGCCACCAGCAGACAGGGGGCGACGCCGAATGAAAAACTGTTTTTT.

The chain is built from TRBV2 and TRBJ1-1, with 12 bases that match TRBD1. This CDR3 contains 16 residues. Germline-derived CDR1 and CDR2 are SNHLY and FYNNEI. V was pared by 4 bases and J by 8 bases, with 11 bases of the junction left unmatched. This CDR3 reads CASSGGQGARYSEAFF. CDR3 sequence (DNA): TGTGCCAGCAGTGGGGGACAGGGGGCAAGGTACTCCGAAGCTTTCTTT.

This clone was detected only once. The V call is TRBV5-8, the J call TRBJ2-3, with D maybe TRBD2 (5 bases). This CDR3 has 16 residues. The V end was cut by 0 bases, the J end by 2 bases, with 13 bases between. Per the germline V gene, CDR1 is SGHTS and CDR2 is YDEGEE. CDR3: CASSLVPGLNTDTQYF. The DNA for the CDR3 is TGTGCCAGCAGCTTGGTACCAGGACTTAACACAGATACGCAGTATTTT.

CDR3 protein: CASSIGASGHTDTQYF. Here the CDR3 DNA reads TGTGCCAGTAGTATAGGGGCTAGCGGACACACAGATACGCAGTATTTT. The genes are TRBV19 and TRBJ2-3, with TRBD2 identical over 7 bases. Germline trimming cut 1 base from V and 2 bases from J; bases unmatched to any gene: 6. Germline CDR1 and CDR2: LNHDA and SQIVND (reference sequence). This CDR3 has 16 residues.

The genes are TRBV28 and TRBJ2-6, with D possibly matching TRBD1 (6 bases). Germline values: CDR1 MDHEN, CDR2 SYDVKM. The V end lost 8 bases, the J end lost 0 bases, and 14 bases lay between the germline ends. This CDR3 region has 16 residues. CDR3 bases: TGTGCCAGCGGACAGAGTCCGATCTCTGGGGCCAACGTCCTGACTTTC. Its translation: CASGQSPISGANVLTF.

The V call is TRBV5-1, the J call TRBJ1-1, with 7 bases lining up with TRBD1. The CDR3 is made up of 15 amino acids. V was pared by 0 bases and J by 3 bases, with 5 bases of the junction left unmatched. Germline V gene sequence: CDR1 SGHRS, CDR2 YFSETQ. CDR3 in DNA: TGCGCCAGCAGCTTGGCGACAGGGACCTACACTGAAGCTTTCTTT. As protein: CASSLATGTYTEAFF.

The chain recombines TRBV29-1 with TRBJ1-1; 7 nucleotides match TRBD1. Looked up from germline, CDR1 is SQVTM and CDR2 is ANQGSEA. V shed 7 bases and J 11 bases; nucleotides not matched to a gene: 4. This CDR3 contains 9 residues. CDR3 sequence reads: CSGDSDAFF. The CDR3 DNA sequence: TGCAGCGGGGACAGTGATGCTTTCTTT.

On this clone: Its ends do not fully match the called genes, so a read error is possible. The V call is TRBV10-1, the J call TRBJ1-3, with 8 bases matching TRBD1. The CDR3 spans 12 residues. Germline V gene lookup returns CDR1 WNHNN and CDR2 SYGVQD (reference sequence). In DNA form, the CDR3 reads TGCGCCCGCAGGGGGCCTGGAAACACCATATATTTT. Translated: CARRGPGNTIYF.

This chain links TRBV9 with TRBJ2-7, with 10 positions matching TRBD2. V lost 0 bases to trimming and J lost 4 bases; unmatched junction nucleotides: 4. Germline CDR1 is SGDLS and CDR2 is YYNGEE. The CDR3 is 15 residues long. CDR3 DNA: TGTGCCAGCAGCGTAGCGGGGACTAGCGATTACGAGCAGTACTTC. It specifies CASSVAGTSDYEQYF. The full variable domain, rest sourced from reference TRBV9 and TRBJ2-7, is DSGVTQTPKHLITATGQRVTLRCSPRSGDLSVYWYQQSLDQGLQFLIQYYNGEERAKGNILERFSAQQFPDLHSELNLSSLELGDSALYFCASSVAGTSDYEQYFGPGTRLTVT.

This rearrangement joins TRBV30 to TRBJ1-5; tentatively, D is TRBD1 (6 bases). The CDR3 is 14 amino acids. Per the germline V gene, CDR1 is GTSNPN and CDR2 is SVGIG (reference sequence). V lost 3 bases and J 11 bases, leaving 20 bases between the germline ends. The CDR3, as DNA: TGTGCCTGGAGGGCCCAGGGGTCTTCCGCGGCCCAGCATTTT. This translates into CAWRAQGSSAAQHF.

The chain uses TRBV30 and TRBJ1-6; weak D call: TRBD1 (5 bases). Trimming removed 3 bases at V and 9 bases at J, with 12 bases between. Germline CDR1 and CDR2: GTSNPN and SVGIG (reference sequence). The CDR3 has 13 residues. As DNA, the CDR3 is TGTGCCTGGAGACAGGACACTGGTTCACCCCTCCACTTT. This encodes CAWRQDTGSPLHF.

This sequence joins TRBV4-1 and TRBJ1-6, with unresolved D. V lost 5 bases and J lost 0, with 11 bases in between. The CDR3 is made up of 16 amino acids. Germline V gene lookup returns CDR1 MGHRA and CDR2 YSYEKL. In DNA, the CDR3 is TGCGCCAGCAGCTACGGGTCGAGCTCCTATAATTCACCCCTCCACTTT. Translated, it gives CASSYGSSSYNSPLHF.

The chain links TRBV6-5 to TRBJ1-2, with D hard to call. V was pared by 4 bases and J by 0 bases, with 15 bases between. This CDR3 contains 16 residues. The germline CDR1 and CDR2 sequences are MNHEY and SVGAGI. CDR3: CASSSREAVTNYGYTF. DNA for the CDR3: TGTGCCAGCAGTTCGCGCGAGGCAGTTACTAACTATGGCTACACCTTC.

The chain links TRBV5-1 to TRBJ2-1; tentatively, D is TRBD2 (5 bases). This CDR3 contains 13 residues. V lost 2 bases, J lost 8 bases, and 11 bases lay in between. Germline values: CDR1 SGHRS, CDR2 YFSETQ. CDR3 amino acids: CASSFTPEDEQFF. The CDR3 bases are TGCGCCAGCAGCTTTACACCGGAGGATGAGCAGTTCTTC. Looking up the rest from reference TRBV5-1 and TRBJ2-1 gives the full variable domain: KAGVTQTPRYLIKTRGQQVTLSCSPISGHRSVSWYQQTPGQGLQFLFEYFSETQRNKGNFPGRFSGRQFSNSRSEMNVSTLELGDSALYLCASSFTPEDEQFFGPGTRLTVL.

V is TRBV28 and J is TRBJ2-1; D gene ambiguous. The germline CDR1 and CDR2 sequences are MDHEN and SYDVKM. The CDR3 sequence is 13 residues long. With 2 bases removed from V and 9 bases from J, the gap between germline ends came to 11 bases. The CDR3 protein is CASSLGFRGEQFF. The CDR3 DNA sequence: TGTGCCAGCAGTTTAGGCTTCAGAGGTGAGCAGTTCTTC.

This chain links TRBV27 with TRBJ1-5; a possible D gene is TRBD1 (5 bases). Germline V gene data show CDR1 as MNHEY and CDR2 as SMNVEV (reference sequence). The CDR3 spans 17 residues. V dropped 2 bases and J dropped 6 bases, with 20 bases sitting between them. CDR3 in amino acids: CASSLQGVSAGGQPQHF. The CDR3, as DNA: TGTGCCAGCAGTTTACAGGGCGTCTCGGCGGGAGGTCAGCCCCAGCATTTT.

This chain connects TRBV9 to TRBJ2-1, with D unresolved. The CDR3 has 14 residues. Trimming stripped 0 bases from V and 3 bases from J, with 7 bases between. Germline V lookup: CDR1 SGDLS, CDR2 YYNGEE. CDR3 DNA: TGTGCCAGCAGCGTAGTTGACAACTACAATGAGCAGTTCTTC. It yields the protein CASSVVDNYNEQFF.

CDR3: CASTLLPTAGETQYF. The CDR3 bases are TGTGCCAGCACCCTCCTACCGACAGCCGGAGAGACCCAGTACTTC. The chain links TRBV5-4 to TRBJ2-5, with D maybe TRBD1 (5 bases). V was pared by 6 bases and J by 4 bases, with 19 bases between. CDR3 length: 15 residues. Germline V gene lookup returns CDR1 SGHNT and CDR2 YYREEE (reference sequence).

The rearrangement joins TRBV24-1 to TRBJ2-5, with TRBD1 matching over 9 bases. The length of the CDR3 is 16 residues. Germline lookup yields CDR1 KGHDR and CDR2 SFDVKD. The V segment lost 3 bases and the J segment 5 bases; nucleotides outside the gene matches: 9. CDR3 in DNA: TGTGCCACCAGTGATACCGGGACAGGGAGGAGCGAGACCCAGTACTTC. Amino acid sequence: CATSDTGTGRSETQYF.

This chain joins TRBV10-3 and TRBJ2-2; the match to TRBD1 covers 8 bases. Trimming cost V 6 bases and J 6 bases; bases outside gene matches: 3. The length of the CDR3 is 13 residues. CDR1 is ENHRY, CDR2 SYGVKD, per germline. Here the CDR3 DNA reads TGTGCCATCAGACAGGGGGGATCCGGGGAGCTGTTTTTT. This gives the protein CAIRQGGSGELFF.

V and J are TRBV11-2 and TRBJ2-1; the D gene is possibly TRBD1 (6 bases). The CDR3 is 19 residues long. Between the trimmed V and J ends, which lost 0 bases and 1 base, there was a span of 19 bases. Germline V gene sequence: CDR1 SGHAT, CDR2 FQNNGV. CDR3 DNA: TGTGCCAGCAGCTTAGATCGGGGAAGGTACACAGGGTCCTACAATGAGCAGTTCTTC. It codes for CASSLDRGRYTGSYNEQFF.

The chain is built from TRBV19 and TRBJ1-5, with TRBD1 matching over 10 bases. After removal of 7 bases from V and 6 bases from J, the junction contained 12 bases not matched to a gene. Germline V lookup: CDR1 LNHDA, CDR2 SQIVND (reference sequence). This CDR3 region has 16 residues. The CDR3, as DNA: TGTGCCAGTATTGCCCCGGGACAGGGGAAAGGTCAGCCCCAGCATTTT. As protein: CASIAPGQGKGQPQHF.

This clone has more than one count but fewer than ten. V usage is TRBV3-1 (or the pseudogene TRBV3-2) and J usage is TRBJ2-7; TRBD2 aligns across 14 bases. Germline V lookup: CDR1 LGHDT, CDR2 YNNKEL (reference sequence). The CDR3 is 17 residues long. With 1 base clipped from V and 5 bases from J, the junction kept 7 bases outside the gene matches. CDR3 DNA sequence: TGTGCCAGCAGCCAAGCCCGACTAGCGGGAGGGCCCCACGAGCAGTACTTC. Its protein product is CASSQARLAGGPHEQYF.

This chain uses TRBV6-5 with TRBJ1-6; TRBD1 might be the D (6 bases). Germline-derived CDR1 and CDR2 are MNHEY and SVGAGI. CDR3 length equals 15 residues. V was shortened by 7 bases and J by 8 bases, with 18 bases between the two germline ends. CDR3 sequence: CASNLQQGLDSPLHF. CDR3 DNA sequence: TGTGCCAGCAACCTACAACAGGGATTGGATTCACCCCTCCACTTT.